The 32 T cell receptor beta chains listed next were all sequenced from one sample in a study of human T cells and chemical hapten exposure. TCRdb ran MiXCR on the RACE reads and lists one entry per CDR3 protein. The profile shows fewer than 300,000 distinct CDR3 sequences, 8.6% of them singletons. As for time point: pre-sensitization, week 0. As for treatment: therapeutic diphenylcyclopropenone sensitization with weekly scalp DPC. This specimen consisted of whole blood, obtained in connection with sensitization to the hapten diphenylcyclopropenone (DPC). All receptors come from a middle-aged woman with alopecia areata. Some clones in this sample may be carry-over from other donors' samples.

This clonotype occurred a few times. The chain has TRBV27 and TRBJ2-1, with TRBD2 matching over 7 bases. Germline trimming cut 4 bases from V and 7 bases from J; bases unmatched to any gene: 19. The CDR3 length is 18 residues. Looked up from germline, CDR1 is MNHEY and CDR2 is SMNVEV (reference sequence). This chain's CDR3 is CASSSNPDSGFTPNEQFF. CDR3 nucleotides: TGTGCCAGCAGTTCAAACCCAGATAGCGGGTTCACCCCGAATGAGCAGTTCTTC.

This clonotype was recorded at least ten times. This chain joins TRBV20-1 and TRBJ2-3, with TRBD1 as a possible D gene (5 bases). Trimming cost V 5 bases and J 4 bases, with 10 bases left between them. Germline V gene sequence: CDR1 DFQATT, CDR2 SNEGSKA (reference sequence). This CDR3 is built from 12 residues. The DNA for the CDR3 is TGCAGTGCTGTAGGGGATTCAGATACGCAGTATTTT. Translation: CSAVGDSDTQYF.

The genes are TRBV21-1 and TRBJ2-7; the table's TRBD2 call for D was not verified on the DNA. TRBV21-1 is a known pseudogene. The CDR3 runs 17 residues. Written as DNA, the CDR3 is TGTGCCAGCAGCAAACTAATAATAGCGGGAGTTTCTTACGAGCAGTACTTC. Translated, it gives CASSKLIIAGVSYEQYF.

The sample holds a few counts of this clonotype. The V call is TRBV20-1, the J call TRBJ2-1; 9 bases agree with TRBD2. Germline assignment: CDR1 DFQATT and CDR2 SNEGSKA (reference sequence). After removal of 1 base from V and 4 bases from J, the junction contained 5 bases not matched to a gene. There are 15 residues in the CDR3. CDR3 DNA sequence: TGCAGTGCTAGAGCTCCTAGCGGGATTTACAATGAGCAGTTCTTC. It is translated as CSARAPSGIYNEQFF.

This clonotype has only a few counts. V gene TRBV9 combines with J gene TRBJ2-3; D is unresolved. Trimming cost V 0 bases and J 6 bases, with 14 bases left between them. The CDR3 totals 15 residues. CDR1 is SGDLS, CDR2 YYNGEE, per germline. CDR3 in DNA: TGTGCCAGCAGCGTAGAAGACACGGTGGGGGATACGCAGTATTTT. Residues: CASSVEDTVGDTQYF.

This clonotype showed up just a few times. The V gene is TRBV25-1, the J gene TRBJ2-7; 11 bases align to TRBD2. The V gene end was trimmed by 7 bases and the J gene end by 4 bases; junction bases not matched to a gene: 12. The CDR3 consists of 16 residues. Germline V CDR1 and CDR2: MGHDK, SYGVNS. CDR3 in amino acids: CASTPWGLAERYEQYF. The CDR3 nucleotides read TGTGCCAGCACCCCTTGGGGACTAGCGGAGAGATACGAGCAGTACTTC.

This CDR3 is CASDRHNEQFF. Written as DNA, the CDR3 is TGTGCCAGCGACAGACACAATGAGCAGTTCTTC. This rearrangement joins TRBV25-1 to TRBJ2-1; D perhaps matches TRBD1 (5 bases). The CDR3 runs 11 residues. V gave up 8 bases and J gave up 5 bases, with 7 bases separating them. The V gene's germline CDR1 is MGHDK and CDR2 SYGVNS.

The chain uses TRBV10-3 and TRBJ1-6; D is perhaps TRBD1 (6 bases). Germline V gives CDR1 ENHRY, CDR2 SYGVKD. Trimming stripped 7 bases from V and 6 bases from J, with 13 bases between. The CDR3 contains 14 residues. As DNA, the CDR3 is TGTGCCATCAACGAACAGGGTAGTAATTCACCCCTCCACTTT. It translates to CAINEQGSNSPLHF.

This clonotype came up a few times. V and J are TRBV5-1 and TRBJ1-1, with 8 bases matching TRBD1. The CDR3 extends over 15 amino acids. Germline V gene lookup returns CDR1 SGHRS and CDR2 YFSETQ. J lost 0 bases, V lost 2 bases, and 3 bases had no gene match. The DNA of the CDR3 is TGCGCCAGCAGCTTATCGGGACAGGTGAACACTGAAGCTTTCTTT. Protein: CASSLSGQVNTEAFF.

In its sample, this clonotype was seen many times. The CDR3 region is CASSRQVSNQPQHF. CDR3 nucleotides: TGTGCCAGCAGTCGACAGGTTAGCAATCAGCCCCAGCATTTT. V gene TRBV6-2 or TRBV6-3 combines with J gene TRBJ1-5, with D perhaps TRBD1 (6 bases). CDR1 and CDR2 (germline): MNHEY, SVGEGT. V dropped 5 bases and J dropped 0 bases, with 8 bases sitting between them. The CDR3 runs to 14 residues.

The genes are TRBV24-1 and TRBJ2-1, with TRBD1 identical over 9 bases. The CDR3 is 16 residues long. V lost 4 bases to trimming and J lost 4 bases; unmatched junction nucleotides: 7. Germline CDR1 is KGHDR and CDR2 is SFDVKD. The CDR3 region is CATSESADRGYNEQFF. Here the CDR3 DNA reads TGTGCCACCAGTGAATCCGCTGACAGGGGGTACAATGAGCAGTTCTTC.

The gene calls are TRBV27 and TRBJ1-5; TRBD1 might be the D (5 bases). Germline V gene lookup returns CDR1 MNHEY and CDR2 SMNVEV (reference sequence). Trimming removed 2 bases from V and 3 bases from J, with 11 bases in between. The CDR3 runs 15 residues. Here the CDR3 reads CASSLMGRYNQPQHF. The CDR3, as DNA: TGTGCCAGCAGTTTAATGGGACGATACAATCAGCCCCAGCATTTT.

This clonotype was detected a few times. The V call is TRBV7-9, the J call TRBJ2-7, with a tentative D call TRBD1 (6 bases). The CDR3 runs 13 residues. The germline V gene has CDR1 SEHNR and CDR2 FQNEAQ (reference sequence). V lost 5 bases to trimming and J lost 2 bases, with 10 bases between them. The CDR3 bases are TGTGCCAGCAGCCATGGACAGCCCTACGAGCAGTACTTC. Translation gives CASSHGQPYEQYF.

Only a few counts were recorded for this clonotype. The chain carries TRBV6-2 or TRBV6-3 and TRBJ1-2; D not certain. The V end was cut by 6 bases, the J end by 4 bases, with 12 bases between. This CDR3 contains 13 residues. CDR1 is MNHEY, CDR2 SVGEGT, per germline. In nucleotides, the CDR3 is TGTGCCAGCAGCCCAATGGAGGCCTATGGCTACACCTTC. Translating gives CASSPMEAYGYTF.

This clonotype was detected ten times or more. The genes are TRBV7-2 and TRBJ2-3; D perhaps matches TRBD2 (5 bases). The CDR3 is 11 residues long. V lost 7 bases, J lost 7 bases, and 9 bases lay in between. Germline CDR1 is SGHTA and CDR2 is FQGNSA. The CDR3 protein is CASTQRYTQYF. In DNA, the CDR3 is TGTGCCAGCACTCAGCGGTATACGCAGTATTTT.

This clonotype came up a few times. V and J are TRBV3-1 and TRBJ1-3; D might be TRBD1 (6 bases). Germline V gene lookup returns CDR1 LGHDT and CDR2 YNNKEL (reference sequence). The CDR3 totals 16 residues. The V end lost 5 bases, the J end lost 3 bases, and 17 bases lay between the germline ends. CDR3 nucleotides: TGTGCCAGCAGCTCTGATTTGGGGGCACGTGGAAACACCATATATTTT. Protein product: CASSSDLGARGNTIYF. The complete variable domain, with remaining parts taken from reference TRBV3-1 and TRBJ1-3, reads DTAVSQTPKYLVTQMGNDKSIKCEQNLGHDTMYWYKQDSKKFLKIMFSYNNKELIINETVPNRFSPKSPDKAHLNLHINSLELGDSAVYFCASSSDLGARGNTIYFGEGSWLTVV.

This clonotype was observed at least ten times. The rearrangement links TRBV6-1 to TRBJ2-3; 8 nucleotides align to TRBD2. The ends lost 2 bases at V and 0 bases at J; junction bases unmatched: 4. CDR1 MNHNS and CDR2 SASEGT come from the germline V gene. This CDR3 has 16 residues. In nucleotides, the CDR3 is TGTGCCAGCAGTGAAAGACTAGCGATTAGCACAGATACGCAGTATTTT. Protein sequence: CASSERLAISTDTQYF.

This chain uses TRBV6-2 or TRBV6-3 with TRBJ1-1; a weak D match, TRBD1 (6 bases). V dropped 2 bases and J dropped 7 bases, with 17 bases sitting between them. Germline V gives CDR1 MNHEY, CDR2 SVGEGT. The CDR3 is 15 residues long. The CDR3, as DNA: TGTGCCAGCAGTTACCCGACAGGTTTTCGTTTTGAAGCTTTCTTT. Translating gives CASSYPTGFRFEAFF.

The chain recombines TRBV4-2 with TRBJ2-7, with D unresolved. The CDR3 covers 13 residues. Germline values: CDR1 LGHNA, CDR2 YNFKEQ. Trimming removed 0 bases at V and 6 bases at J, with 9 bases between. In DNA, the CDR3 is TGTGCCAGCAGCCAAGAACCGTTGGGCGAGCAGTACTTC. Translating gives CASSQEPLGEQYF.

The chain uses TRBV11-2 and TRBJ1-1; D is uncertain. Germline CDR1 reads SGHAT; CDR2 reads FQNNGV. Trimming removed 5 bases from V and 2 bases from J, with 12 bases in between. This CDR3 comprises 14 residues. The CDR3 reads CASSTYTTNTEAFF. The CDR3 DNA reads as TGTGCCAGCAGCACTTATACAACCAACACTGAAGCTTTCTTT.

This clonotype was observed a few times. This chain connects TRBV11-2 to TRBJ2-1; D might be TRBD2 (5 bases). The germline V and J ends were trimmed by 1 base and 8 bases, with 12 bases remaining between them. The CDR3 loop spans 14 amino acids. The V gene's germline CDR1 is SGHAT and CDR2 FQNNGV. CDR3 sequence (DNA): TGTGCCAGCAGCTTAGCGGGATCAATGTATGAGCAGTTCTTC. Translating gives CASSLAGSMYEQFF.

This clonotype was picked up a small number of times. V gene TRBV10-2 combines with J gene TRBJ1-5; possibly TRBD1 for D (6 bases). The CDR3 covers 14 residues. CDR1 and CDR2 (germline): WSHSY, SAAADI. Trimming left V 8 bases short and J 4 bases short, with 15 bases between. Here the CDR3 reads CASQTGTKNQPQHF. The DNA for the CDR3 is TGCGCCAGCCAGACCGGGACAAAGAATCAGCCCCAGCATTTT.

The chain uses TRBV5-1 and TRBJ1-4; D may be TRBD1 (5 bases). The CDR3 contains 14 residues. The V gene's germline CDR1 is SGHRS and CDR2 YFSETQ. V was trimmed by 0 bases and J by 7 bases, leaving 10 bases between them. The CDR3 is CASSLEGSSEKLFF. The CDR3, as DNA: TGCGCCAGCAGCTTGGAGGGGTCTAGTGAAAAACTGTTTTTT.

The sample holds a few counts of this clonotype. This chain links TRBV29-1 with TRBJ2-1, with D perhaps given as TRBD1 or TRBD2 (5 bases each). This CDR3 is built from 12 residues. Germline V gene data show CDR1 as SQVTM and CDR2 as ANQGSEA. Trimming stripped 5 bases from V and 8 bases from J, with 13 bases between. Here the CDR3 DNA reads TGCAGCGTTAAAGGGGCCGGGGATGAGCAGTTCTTC. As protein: CSVKGAGDEQFF.

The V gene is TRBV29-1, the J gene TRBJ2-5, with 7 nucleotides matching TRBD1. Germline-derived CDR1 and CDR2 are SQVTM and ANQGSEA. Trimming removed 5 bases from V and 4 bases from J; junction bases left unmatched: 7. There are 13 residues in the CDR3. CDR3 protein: CSVSEGAGETQYF. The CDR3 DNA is TGCAGCGTTTCCGAGGGGGCGGGAGAGACCCAGTACTTC.

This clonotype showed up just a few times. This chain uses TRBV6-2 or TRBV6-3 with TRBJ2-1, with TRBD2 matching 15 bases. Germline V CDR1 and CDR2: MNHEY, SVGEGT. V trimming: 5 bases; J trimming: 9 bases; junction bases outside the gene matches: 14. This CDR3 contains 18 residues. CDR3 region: CASSQRTSGRASSGEQFF. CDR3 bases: TGTGCCAGCAGTCAACGGACTAGCGGGAGGGCCTCCTCAGGTGAGCAGTTCTTC.

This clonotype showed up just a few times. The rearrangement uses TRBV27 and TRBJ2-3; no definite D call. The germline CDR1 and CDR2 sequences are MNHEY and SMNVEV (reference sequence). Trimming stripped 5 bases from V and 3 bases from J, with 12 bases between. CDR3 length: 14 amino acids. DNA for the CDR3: TGTGCCAGCAGTCTACTTCCCGGGACAGATACGCAGTATTTT. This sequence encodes CASSLLPGTDTQYF.

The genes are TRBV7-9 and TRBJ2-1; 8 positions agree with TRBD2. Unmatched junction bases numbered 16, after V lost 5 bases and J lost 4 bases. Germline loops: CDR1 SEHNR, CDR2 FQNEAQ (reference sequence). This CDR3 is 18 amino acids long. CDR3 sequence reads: CASSGSQGTSGGYNEQFF. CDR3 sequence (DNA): TGTGCCAGCAGCGGCTCGCAGGGGACCAGCGGGGGTTACAATGAGCAGTTCTTC.

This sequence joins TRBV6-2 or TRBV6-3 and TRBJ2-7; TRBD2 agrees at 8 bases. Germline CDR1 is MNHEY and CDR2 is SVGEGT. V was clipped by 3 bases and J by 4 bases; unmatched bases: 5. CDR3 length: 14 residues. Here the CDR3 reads CASSYAGGPYEQYF. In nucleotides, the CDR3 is TGTGCCAGCAGTTATGCGGGGGGCCCGTACGAGCAGTACTTC.

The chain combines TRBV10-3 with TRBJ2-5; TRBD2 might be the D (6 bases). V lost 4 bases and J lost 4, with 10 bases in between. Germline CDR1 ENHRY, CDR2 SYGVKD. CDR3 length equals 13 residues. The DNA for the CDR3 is TGTGCCATCAGTGGGGGGGAAGGAGAGACCCAGTACTTC. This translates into CAISGGEGETQYF.

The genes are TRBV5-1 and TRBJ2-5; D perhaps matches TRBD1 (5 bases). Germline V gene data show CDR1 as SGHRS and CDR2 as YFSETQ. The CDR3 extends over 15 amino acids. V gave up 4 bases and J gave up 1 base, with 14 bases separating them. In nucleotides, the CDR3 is TGCGCCAGCAGCCCGACCCCAGGGCCCCAAGAGACCCAGTACTTC. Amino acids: CASSPTPGPQETQYF.

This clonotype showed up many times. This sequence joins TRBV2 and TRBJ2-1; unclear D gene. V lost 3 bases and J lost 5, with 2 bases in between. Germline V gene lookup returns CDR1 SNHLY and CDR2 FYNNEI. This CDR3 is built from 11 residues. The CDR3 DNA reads TGTGCCAGCAGTGAGGACAATGAGCAGTTCTTC. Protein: CASSEDNEQFF. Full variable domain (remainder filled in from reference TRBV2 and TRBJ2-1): EPEVTQTPSHQVTQMGQEVILRCVPISNHLYFYWYRQILGQKVEFLVSFYNNEISEKSEIFDDQFSVERPDGSNFTLKIRSTKLEDSAMYFCASSEDNEQFFGPGTRLTVL.